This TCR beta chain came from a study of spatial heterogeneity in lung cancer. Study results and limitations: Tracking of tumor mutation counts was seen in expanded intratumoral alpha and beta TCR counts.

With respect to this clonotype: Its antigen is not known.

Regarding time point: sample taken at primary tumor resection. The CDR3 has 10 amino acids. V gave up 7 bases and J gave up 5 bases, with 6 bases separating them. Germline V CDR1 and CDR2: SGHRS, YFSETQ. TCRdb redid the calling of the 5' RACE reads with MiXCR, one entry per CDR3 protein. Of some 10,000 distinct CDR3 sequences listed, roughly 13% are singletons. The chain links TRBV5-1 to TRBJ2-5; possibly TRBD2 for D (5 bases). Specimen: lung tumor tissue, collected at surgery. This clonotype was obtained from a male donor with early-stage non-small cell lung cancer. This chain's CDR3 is CASGEETQYF. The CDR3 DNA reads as TGCGCCAGCGGGGAGGAGACCCAGTACTTC.